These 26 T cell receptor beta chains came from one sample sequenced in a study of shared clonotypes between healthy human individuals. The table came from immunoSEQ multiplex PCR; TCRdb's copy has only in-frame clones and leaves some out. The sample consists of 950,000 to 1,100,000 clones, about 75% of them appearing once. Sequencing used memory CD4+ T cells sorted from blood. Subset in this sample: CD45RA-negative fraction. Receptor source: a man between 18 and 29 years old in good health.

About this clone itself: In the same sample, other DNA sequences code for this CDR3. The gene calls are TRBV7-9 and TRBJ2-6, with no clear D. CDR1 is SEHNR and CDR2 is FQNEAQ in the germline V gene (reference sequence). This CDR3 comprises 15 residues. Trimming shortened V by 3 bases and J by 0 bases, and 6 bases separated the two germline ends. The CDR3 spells CASSFRYSGANVLTF. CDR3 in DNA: TGTGCCAGCAGCTTTCGCTACTCTGGGGCCAACGTCCTGACTTTC. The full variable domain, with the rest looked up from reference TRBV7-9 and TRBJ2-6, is DTGVSQNPRHKITKRGQNVTFRCDPISEHNRLYWYRQTLGQGPEFLTYFQNEAQLEKSRLLSDRFSAERPKGSFSTLEIQRTEQGDSAMYLCASSFRYSGANVLTFGAGSRLTVL.

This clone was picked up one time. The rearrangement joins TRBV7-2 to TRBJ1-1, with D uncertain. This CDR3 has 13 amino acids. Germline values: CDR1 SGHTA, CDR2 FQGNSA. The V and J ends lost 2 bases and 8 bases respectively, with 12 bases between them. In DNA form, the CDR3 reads TGTGCCAGCAGCTTAACGATGTCTACCGAAGCTTTCTTT. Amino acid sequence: CASSLTMSTEAFF.

The CDR3 DNA reads TGTGCCAGCAGTTACGGGGGACAGTACTCCTACAATGAGCAGTTCTTC. This translates into CASSYGGQYSYNEQFF. The chain couples TRBV6-5 to TRBJ2-1; 7 positions agree with TRBD1. The V and J ends lost 2 bases and 0 bases, in that order; junction bases with no gene match: 4. The CDR3 extends over 16 amino acids. Looked up from germline, CDR1 is MNHEY and CDR2 is SVGAGI.

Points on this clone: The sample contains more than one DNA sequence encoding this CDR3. DNA of the CDR3: TGTGCCAGCCAGTCGGGGGGAGCCTACAATGAGCAGTTCTTC. Amino acids: CASQSGGAYNEQFF. The chain carries TRBV6-5 and TRBJ2-1; 7 bases map to TRBD2. In germline, CDR1 is MNHEY, CDR2 SVGAGI. CDR3 length: 14 residues. V lost 8 bases to trimming and J lost 2 bases; unmatched junction nucleotides: 6.

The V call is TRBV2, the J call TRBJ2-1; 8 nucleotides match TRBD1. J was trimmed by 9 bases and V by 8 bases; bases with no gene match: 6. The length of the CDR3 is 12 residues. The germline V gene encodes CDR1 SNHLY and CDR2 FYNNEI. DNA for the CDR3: TGTGCCAGCTCTCAGGGGGCTGGTGAGCAGTTCTTC. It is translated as CASSQGAGEQFF.

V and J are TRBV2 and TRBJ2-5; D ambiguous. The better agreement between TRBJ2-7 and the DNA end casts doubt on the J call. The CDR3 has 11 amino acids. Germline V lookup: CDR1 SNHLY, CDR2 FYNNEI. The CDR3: CASSVTYEQYF. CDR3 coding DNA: TGTGCCAGCAGTGTCACCTACGAGCAGTACTTC.

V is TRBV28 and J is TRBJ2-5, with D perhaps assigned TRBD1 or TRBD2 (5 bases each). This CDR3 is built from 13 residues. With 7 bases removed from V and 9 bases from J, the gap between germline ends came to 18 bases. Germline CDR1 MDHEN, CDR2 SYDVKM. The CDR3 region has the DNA TGTGCCAGCACGCCGGGACCTCTTAGGGCCCAGTACTTC. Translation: CASTPGPLRAQYF.

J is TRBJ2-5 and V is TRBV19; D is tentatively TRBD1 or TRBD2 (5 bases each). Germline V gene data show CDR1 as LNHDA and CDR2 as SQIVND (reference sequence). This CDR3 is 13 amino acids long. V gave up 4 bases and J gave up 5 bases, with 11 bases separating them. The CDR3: CASSTTGTETQYF. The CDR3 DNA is TGTGCCAGTAGTACTACGGGGACGGAGACCCAGTACTTC.

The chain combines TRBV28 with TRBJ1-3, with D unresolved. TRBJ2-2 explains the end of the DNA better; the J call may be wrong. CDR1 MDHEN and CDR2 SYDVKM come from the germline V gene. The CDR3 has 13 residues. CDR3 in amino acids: CATLSTNTGELFF. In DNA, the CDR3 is TGTGCCACCCTCTCGACTAACACCGGGGAGCTGTTTTTT.

CDR3 bases: TGTGCCAGCACCAGGGACAGGGCCTACCAGCCCCAGCATTTT. Protein sequence: CASTRDRAYQPQHF. The gene calls are TRBV2 and TRBJ1-5, with 9 bases identical to TRBD1. This CDR3 has 14 residues. V trimming: 7 bases; J trimming: 7 bases; junction bases outside the gene matches: 8. CDR1 SNHLY and CDR2 FYNNEI come from the germline V gene.

DNA of the CDR3: TGTGCCAGCAGTTTAGAGACGAGAGTGGACCAGCCCCAGCATTTT. Translated, it gives CASSLETRVDQPQHF. The chain links TRBV28 to TRBJ1-5; D unclear. Trimming took 2 bases from V and 7 from J, leaving 15 bases between them. The V gene's germline CDR1 is MDHEN and CDR2 SYDVKM. CDR3 length: 15 amino acids.

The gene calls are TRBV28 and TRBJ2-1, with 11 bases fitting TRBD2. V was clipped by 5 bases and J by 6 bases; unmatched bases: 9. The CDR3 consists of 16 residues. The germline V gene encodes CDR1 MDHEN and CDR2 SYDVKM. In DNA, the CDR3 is TGTGCCAGCAGTAGTCCACTAGCGGGAGTCCCCAATGAGCAGTTCTTC. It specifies CASSSPLAGVPNEQFF.

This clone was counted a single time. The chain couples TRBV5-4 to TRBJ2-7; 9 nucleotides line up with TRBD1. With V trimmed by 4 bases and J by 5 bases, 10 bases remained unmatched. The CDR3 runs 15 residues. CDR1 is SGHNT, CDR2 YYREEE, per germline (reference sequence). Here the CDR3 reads CASSRTGQGKHEQYF. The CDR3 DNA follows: TGTGCCAGCAGCCGAACGGGACAGGGTAAGCACGAGCAGTACTTC.

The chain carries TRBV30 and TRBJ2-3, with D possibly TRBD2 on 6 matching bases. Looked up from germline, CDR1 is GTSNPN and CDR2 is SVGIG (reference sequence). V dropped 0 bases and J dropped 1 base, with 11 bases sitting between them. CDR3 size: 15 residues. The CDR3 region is CAWSVRGLRTDTQYF. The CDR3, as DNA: TGTGCCTGGAGTGTACGGGGACTCCGCACAGATACGCAGTATTTT.

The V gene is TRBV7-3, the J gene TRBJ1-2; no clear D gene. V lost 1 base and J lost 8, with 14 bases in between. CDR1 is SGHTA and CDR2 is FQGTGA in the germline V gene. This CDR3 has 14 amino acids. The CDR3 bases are TGTGCCAGCAGCTTAAATACAGACCGTCGGGGCTACACCTTC. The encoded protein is CASSLNTDRRGYTF.

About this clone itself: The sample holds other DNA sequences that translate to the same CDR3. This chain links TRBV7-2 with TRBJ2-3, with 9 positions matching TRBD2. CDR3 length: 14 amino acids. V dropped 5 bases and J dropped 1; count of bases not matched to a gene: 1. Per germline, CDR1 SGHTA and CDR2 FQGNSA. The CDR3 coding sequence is TGTGCCAGCAGCCCTAGCGGGGGCACAGATACGCAGTATTTT. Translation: CASSPSGGTDTQYF.

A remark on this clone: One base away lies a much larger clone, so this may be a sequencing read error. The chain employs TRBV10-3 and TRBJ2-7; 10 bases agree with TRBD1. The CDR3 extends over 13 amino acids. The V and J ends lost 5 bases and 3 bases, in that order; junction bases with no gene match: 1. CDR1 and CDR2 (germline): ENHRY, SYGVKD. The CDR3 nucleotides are TGTGCCATCAGTCGGACAGGGGGCTACGAGCAGTACTTC. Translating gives CAISRTGGYEQYF.

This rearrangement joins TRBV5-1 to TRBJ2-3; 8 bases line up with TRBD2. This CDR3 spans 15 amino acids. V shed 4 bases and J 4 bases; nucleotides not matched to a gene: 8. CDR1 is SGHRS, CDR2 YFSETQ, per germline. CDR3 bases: TGCGCCAGCAGCCGTAGCGGGGACGACTCAGATACGCAGTATTTT. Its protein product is CASSRSGDDSDTQYF.

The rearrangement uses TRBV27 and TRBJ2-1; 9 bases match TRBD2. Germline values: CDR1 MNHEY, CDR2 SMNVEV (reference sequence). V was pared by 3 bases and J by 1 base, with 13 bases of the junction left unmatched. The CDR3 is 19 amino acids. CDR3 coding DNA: TGTGCCAGCAGTTTTGCTCGTGGGGCGGGGGGGCATTCCTACAATGAGCAGTTCTTC. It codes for CASSFARGAGGHSYNEQFF.

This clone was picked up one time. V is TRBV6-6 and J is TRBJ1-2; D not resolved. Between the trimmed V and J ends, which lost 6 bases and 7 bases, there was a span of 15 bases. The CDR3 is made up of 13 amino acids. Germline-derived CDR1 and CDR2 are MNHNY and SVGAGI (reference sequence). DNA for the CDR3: TGTGCCAGCAGCCCCCAAACGGCGGGTGGCTACACCTTC. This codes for CASSPQTAGGYTF.

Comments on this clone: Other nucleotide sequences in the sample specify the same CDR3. CDR3 nucleotides: TGTGCCAGCTCACCCCAGGGACAGGGCTACGAGCAGTACTTC. Its translation: CASSPQGQGYEQYF. V usage is TRBV18 and J usage is TRBJ2-7, with 9 bases identical to TRBD1. Germline loops: CDR1 KGHSH, CDR2 LQKENI. The ends lost 3 bases at V and 3 bases at J; junction bases unmatched: 3. This CDR3 comprises 14 residues.

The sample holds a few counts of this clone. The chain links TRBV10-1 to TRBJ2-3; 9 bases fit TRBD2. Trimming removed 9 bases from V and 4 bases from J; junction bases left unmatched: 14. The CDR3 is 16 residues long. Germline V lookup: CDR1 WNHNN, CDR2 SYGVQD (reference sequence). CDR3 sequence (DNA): TGCGCCAGAAGGGGTGGCGGGAGGGAGGCATCAGATACGCAGTATTTT. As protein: CARRGGGREASDTQYF.

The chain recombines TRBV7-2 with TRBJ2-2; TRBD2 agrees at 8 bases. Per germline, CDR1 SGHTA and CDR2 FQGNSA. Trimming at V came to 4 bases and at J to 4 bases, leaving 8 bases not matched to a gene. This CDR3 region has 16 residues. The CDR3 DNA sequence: TGTGCCAGCAGCTCTCAAGTCACTAGCGGCACCGGGGAGCTGTTTTTT. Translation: CASSSQVTSGTGELFF.

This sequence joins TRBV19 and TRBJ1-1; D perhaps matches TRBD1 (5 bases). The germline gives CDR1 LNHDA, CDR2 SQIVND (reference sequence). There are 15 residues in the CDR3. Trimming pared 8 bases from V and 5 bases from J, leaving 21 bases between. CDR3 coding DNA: TGTGCCAGTCTATATCAGGGTATACTTGGAACTGAAGCTTTCTTT. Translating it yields CASLYQGILGTEAFF.

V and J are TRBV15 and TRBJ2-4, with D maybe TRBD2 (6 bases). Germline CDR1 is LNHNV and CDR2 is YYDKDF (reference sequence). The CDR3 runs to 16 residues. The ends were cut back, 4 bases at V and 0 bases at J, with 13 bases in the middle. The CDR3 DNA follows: TGTGCCACCAGCAAGGGAGGCCAGGCAGCCAAAAACATTCAGTACTTC. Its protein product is CATSKGGQAAKNIQYF.

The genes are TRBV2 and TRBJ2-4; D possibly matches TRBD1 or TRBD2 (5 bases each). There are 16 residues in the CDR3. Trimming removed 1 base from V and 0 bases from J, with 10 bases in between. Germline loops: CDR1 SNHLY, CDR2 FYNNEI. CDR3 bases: TGTGCCAGCAGTGAAGATGGGACGTTAGCCAAAAACATTCAGTACTTC. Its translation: CASSEDGTLAKNIQYF. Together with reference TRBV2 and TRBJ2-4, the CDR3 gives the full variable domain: EPEVTQTPSHQVTQMGQEVILRCVPISNHLYFYWYRQILGQKVEFLVSFYNNEISEKSEIFDDQFSVERPDGSNFTLKIRSTKLEDSAMYFCASSEDGTLAKNIQYFGAGTRLSVL.